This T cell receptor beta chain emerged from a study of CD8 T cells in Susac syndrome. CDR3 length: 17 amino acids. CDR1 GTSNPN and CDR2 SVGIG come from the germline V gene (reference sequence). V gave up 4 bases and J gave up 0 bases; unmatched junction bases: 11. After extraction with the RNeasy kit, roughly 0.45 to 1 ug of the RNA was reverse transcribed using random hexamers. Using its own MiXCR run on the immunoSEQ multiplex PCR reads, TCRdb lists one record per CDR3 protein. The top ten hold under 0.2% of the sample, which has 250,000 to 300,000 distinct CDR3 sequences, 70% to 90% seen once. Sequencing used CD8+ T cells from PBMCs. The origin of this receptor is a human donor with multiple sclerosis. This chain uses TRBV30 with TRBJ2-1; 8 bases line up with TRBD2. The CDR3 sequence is CAWMISAGGSSYNEQFF. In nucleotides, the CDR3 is TGTGCCTGGATGATTTCGGCGGGGGGAAGCTCCTACAATGAGCAGTTCTTC.